These 28 T cell receptor beta chains were sequenced from one sample in a study of blood T cell repertoires in COVID-19 (dated by TCRdb to the early 2020s). Library preparation was by the immunoSEQ multiplex PCR assay. This immuneACCESS table, as held by TCRdb, lists in-frame sequences with V and J called but not all clones. Of the missing ones, under half trace to an unresolved V gene in checked studies; the others have no known cause. Within this sample are some 300,000 clones, with roughly 86% of them counted one time only. In total, the top ten clones hold less than 3% of the sample. Sequences were obtained from PBMCs or T cells enriched from blood (not recorded which). The receptors derive from a woman aged 45-65 years who had been exposed to COVID-19.

The chain couples TRBV3-1 (or the pseudogene TRBV3-2) to TRBJ2-7, with 7 bases lining up with TRBD1. The V gene's germline CDR1 is LGHDT and CDR2 YNNKEL (reference sequence). CDR3 length equals 14 residues. J gave up 3 bases and V 4 bases, and 6 bases lay outside the gene matches. This chain's CDR3 is CASSRGTVVYEQYF. CDR3 DNA sequence: TGTGCCAGCAGCCGAGGGACAGTTGTCTACGAGCAGTACTTC.

The gene calls are TRBV19 and TRBJ1-6; no firm D call. The germline CDR1 and CDR2 sequences are LNHDA and SQIVND (reference sequence). Deletions cut 4 bases from V and 10 bases from J, with 17 bases between. The CDR3 has 15 residues. The CDR3 sequence: CASSTRGGNSSPLHF. As DNA, the CDR3 is TGTGCCAGTAGTACCCGAGGAGGGAATAGCTCACCCCTCCACTTT.

The chain recombines TRBV7-9 with TRBJ1-5, with D perhaps matching TRBD1 (5 bases). V shed 2 bases and J shed 6 bases, with 8 bases lying between them. The germline V gene encodes CDR1 SEHNR and CDR2 FQNEAQ (reference sequence). The CDR3 is 13 amino acids. CDR3 sequence: CASSLNGGQPQHF. CDR3 bases: TGTGCCAGCAGCTTAAACGGGGGTCAGCCCCAGCATTTT.

With regard to this clone: The same CDR3 arises from other DNA sequences in this sample as well. The gene calls are TRBV18 and TRBJ1-2; 9 nucleotides match TRBD1. CDR3 length equals 13 residues. V gave up 5 bases and J gave up 3 bases; unmatched junction bases: 1. In germline, CDR1 is KGHSH, CDR2 LQKENI. The CDR3, as DNA: TGTGCCAGCTCAAGGACAGGGGACTATGGCTACACCTTC. Amino acids: CASSRTGDYGYTF.

A few counts support this clone. The chain carries TRBV3-1 (or the pseudogene TRBV3-2) and TRBJ2-7, with 7 bases fitting TRBD1. This CDR3 region has 14 residues. The junction had 10 bases not matched to a gene; V was cut back by 4 bases and J by 7 bases. Germline V gene sequence: CDR1 LGHDT, CDR2 YNNKEL (reference sequence). This CDR3 is CASSPDRVGREQYF. The CDR3 DNA reads as TGTGCCAGCAGCCCCGACAGGGTAGGTCGGGAGCAGTACTTC.

V gene TRBV27 combines with J gene TRBJ1-5, with TRBD1 matching over 7 bases. The germline V gene encodes CDR1 MNHEY and CDR2 SMNVEV (reference sequence). V was pared by 4 bases and J by 4 bases, with 4 bases of the junction left unmatched. This CDR3 spans 14 amino acids. In DNA, the CDR3 is TGTGCCAGCAGTTCCAGGGGGGATAATCAGCCCCAGCATTTT. Residues: CASSSRGDNQPQHF.

The sample holds a few counts of this clone. The chain carries TRBV28 and TRBJ1-3; 10 nucleotides align to TRBD1. V shed 1 base, J shed 4 bases, and the junction held 7 bases outside the gene matches. The CDR3 covers 17 residues. The germline V gene has CDR1 MDHEN and CDR2 SYDVKM. The CDR3 bases are TGTGCCAGCAGTTTATTGGGACAGGGGACTCTAGGAAACACCATATATTTT. It codes for CASSLLGQGTLGNTIYF.

This sequence joins TRBV5-1 and TRBJ2-2; tentative D call: TRBD1 (6 bases). The germline V and J ends were trimmed by 0 bases and 5 bases, with 14 bases remaining between them. Germline loops: CDR1 SGHRS, CDR2 YFSETQ. The CDR3 has 16 amino acids. The CDR3: CASSLVAGQTTGELFF. In DNA, the CDR3 is TGCGCCAGCAGCTTGGTAGCAGGACAGACAACCGGGGAGCTGTTTTTT. The complete variable domain, with remaining parts taken from reference TRBV5-1 and TRBJ2-2, reads KAGVTQTPRYLIKTRGQQVTLSCSPISGHRSVSWYQQTPGQGLQFLFEYFSETQRNKGNFPGRFSGRQFSNSRSEMNVSTLELGDSALYLCASSLVAGQTTGELFFGEGSRLTVL.

V is TRBV12-5 and J is TRBJ1-1; D not resolved. Germline CDR1 reads LGHNT; CDR2 reads FRNRAP. CDR3 length: 13 amino acids. V lost 7 bases and J lost 5, with 14 bases in between. The CDR3 loop is CASALRSGTEAFF. The CDR3 DNA is TGTGCTAGTGCCCTTAGATCGGGAACTGAAGCTTTCTTT.

The chain combines TRBV6-4 with TRBJ1-1; D not certain. The ends were cut back, 6 bases at V and 3 bases at J, with 11 bases in the middle. Germline CDR1 and CDR2: MRHNA and SNTAGT. This CDR3 is 13 amino acids long. The CDR3 DNA is TGTGCCAGCAGAAGAACCCGGGACACTGAAGCTTTCTTT. Translation gives CASRRTRDTEAFF.

V gene TRBV7-9 combines with J gene TRBJ2-7; 9 nucleotides line up with TRBD1. The CDR3 is 17 residues long. CDR1 and CDR2 from the germline V gene are SEHNR and FQNEAQ (reference sequence). V dropped 0 bases and J dropped 0; count of bases not matched to a gene: 6. CDR3 amino acids: CASSLASGTGFSYEQYF. CDR3 DNA sequence: TGTGCCAGCAGCTTAGCCTCCGGGACAGGGTTCTCCTACGAGCAGTACTTC.

The genes are TRBV6-1 and TRBJ1-5; 9 nucleotides agree with TRBD1. CDR3 size: 15 residues. Germline lookup yields CDR1 MNHNS and CDR2 SASEGT. Unmatched junction bases numbered 4, after V lost 1 base and J lost 6 bases. DNA for the CDR3: TGTGCCAGCAGTGAAGGACAGGGGGGAGGTCAGCCCCAGCATTTT. Its protein product is CASSEGQGGGQPQHF.

This sequence joins TRBV25-1 and TRBJ1-4, with 8 nucleotides matching TRBD1. J was trimmed by 0 bases and V by 3 bases; bases with no gene match: 3. In germline, CDR1 is MGHDK, CDR2 SYGVNS. The CDR3 covers 16 residues. The chain's CDR3 is CASSEGQAPTNEKLFF. The CDR3 region has the DNA TGTGCCAGCAGTGAGGGACAGGCTCCAACTAATGAAAAACTGTTTTTT.

This rearrangement joins TRBV6-5 to TRBJ2-5; TRBD2 matches at 7 bases. CDR3 length: 13 amino acids. V was pared by 6 bases and J by 2 bases, with 3 bases of the junction left unmatched. Germline CDR1 and CDR2: MNHEY and SVGAGI. DNA for the CDR3: TGTGCCAGCAGGCGCGGGGGACAAGAGACCCAGTACTTC. It specifies CASRRGGQETQYF.

The chain links TRBV5-4 to TRBJ2-3; TRBD2 matches 7 bases. There are 16 residues in the CDR3. CDR1 SGHNT and CDR2 YYREEE come from the germline V gene (reference sequence). V was clipped by 4 bases and J by 0 bases; unmatched bases: 8. The CDR3 bases are TGTGCCAGCAGCGGGAGGGCGGGGTCTAGCACAGATACGCAGTATTTT. Amino acid sequence: CASSGRAGSSTDTQYF.

Only a few counts were recorded for this clone. The chain has TRBV13 and TRBJ1-1; D is uncertain. V was trimmed by 4 bases and J by 5 bases, leaving 23 bases between them. CDR1 is PRHDT, CDR2 FYEKMQ, per germline (reference sequence). This CDR3 spans 17 amino acids. CDR3 nucleotides: TGTGCCAGCAGCTATTTAGGCTTACGAGGCAAGAGGACTGAAGCTTTCTTT. Translated, it gives CASSYLGLRGKRTEAFF. The variable domain in full, with the rest retrieved from reference TRBV13 and TRBJ1-1, is AAGVIQSPRHLIKEKRETATLKCYPIPRHDTVYWYQQGPGQDPQFLISFYEKMQSDKGSIPDRFSAQQFSDYHSELNMSSLELGDSALYFCASSYLGLRGKRTEAFFGQGTRLTVV.

The chain recombines TRBV29-1 with TRBJ2-7; D perhaps matches TRBD2 (5 bases). Between the trimmed V and J ends, which lost 5 bases and 4 bases, there was a span of 12 bases. The germline gives CDR1 SQVTM, CDR2 ANQGSEA. CDR3 size: 12 residues. CDR3 residues: CSVSGNLYEQYF. The CDR3 DNA reads TGCAGCGTTTCCGGGAACCTATACGAGCAGTACTTC.

The chain links TRBV7-2 to TRBJ2-7; D is perhaps TRBD2 (6 bases). This CDR3 is built from 15 residues. V was cut by 4 bases and J by 0 bases, with 13 bases left in between. Looked up from germline, CDR1 is SGHTA and CDR2 is FQGNSA. The CDR3 nucleotides are TGTGCCAGCAGCTCAGCCGGGACTCCCTCCTACGAGCAGTACTTC. It encodes CASSSAGTPSYEQYF.

The chain uses TRBV28 and TRBJ2-1; 7 bases are shared with TRBD1. The germline CDR1 and CDR2 sequences are MDHEN and SYDVKM. V lost 5 bases to trimming and J lost 5 bases; unmatched junction nucleotides: 6. The CDR3 length is 14 residues. The CDR3 DNA is TGTGCCAGCAGTCACAAGACAGGGAACAATGAGCAGTTCTTC. Translating it yields CASSHKTGNNEQFF.

The chain has TRBV19 and TRBJ2-3; the match to TRBD2 covers 7 bases. With V trimmed by 5 bases and J by 3 bases, 14 bases remained unmatched. The germline V gene has CDR1 LNHDA and CDR2 SQIVND (reference sequence). The CDR3 spans 17 residues. In DNA, the CDR3 is TGTGCCAGTAGTGCCACCTGGGGAGGGGTTTTAACAGATACGCAGTATTTT. Protein sequence: CASSATWGGVLTDTQYF.

V and J are TRBV18 and TRBJ1-1; D uncertain. Trimming took off 8 bases at V and 12 bases at J, with 19 bases between the two ends. Germline loops: CDR1 KGHSH, CDR2 LQKENI. The length of the CDR3 is 12 residues. CDR3 residues: CASRRDDGVSFF. In DNA, the CDR3 is TGTGCCAGCAGAAGAGATGACGGGGTGTCTTTCTTT.

The chain has TRBV7-2 and TRBJ2-5; D call uncertain. This CDR3 spans 13 amino acids. Germline CDR1 is SGHTA and CDR2 is FQGNSA. V lost 0 bases, J lost 1 base, and 3 bases lay in between. This chain's CDR3 is CASSLASQETQYF. The CDR3 region has the DNA TGTGCCAGCAGCTTAGCGAGCCAAGAGACCCAGTACTTC.

The rearrangement joins TRBV10-3 to TRBJ1-1, with D possibly matching TRBD1 (6 bases). The CDR3 consists of 15 residues. The V gene's germline CDR1 is ENHRY and CDR2 SYGVKD. The V end was cut by 4 bases, the J end by 0 bases, with 12 bases between. This CDR3 reads CAISGGQFMNTEAFF. The CDR3, as DNA: TGTGCCATCAGTGGCGGACAGTTCATGAACACTGAAGCTTTCTTT.

The rearrangement joins TRBV5-6 to TRBJ1-4; D might be TRBD1 (5 bases). This CDR3 region has 16 residues. Trimming left V 4 bases short and J 5 bases short, with 18 bases between. Germline CDR1 and CDR2: SGHDT and YYEEEE. The CDR3 here is CASSAYRYSQNEKLFF. The CDR3, as DNA: TGTGCCAGCAGCGCTTACAGGTACTCCCAGAATGAAAAACTGTTTTTT. The variable domain in full, with the rest retrieved from reference TRBV5-6 and TRBJ1-4, is DAGVTQSPTHLIKTRGQQVTLRCSPKSGHDTVSWYQQALGQGPQFIFQYYEEEERQRGNFPDRFSGHQFPNYSSELNVNALLLGDSALYLCASSAYRYSQNEKLFFGSGTQLSVL.

The chain joins TRBV2 to TRBJ2-2; TRBD2 agrees at 7 bases. Germline V lookup: CDR1 SNHLY, CDR2 FYNNEI. This CDR3 region has 15 residues. V lost 6 bases to trimming and J lost 4 bases; unmatched junction nucleotides: 8. CDR3 in amino acids: CASSPGGPGTGELFF. As DNA, the CDR3 is TGTGCCAGCAGCCCGGGGGGTCCGGGCACCGGGGAGCTGTTTTTT.

This chain links TRBV5-1 with TRBJ1-6, with a tentative D call TRBD1 (5 bases). The V and J ends lost 3 bases and 10 bases respectively, with 17 bases between them. Per germline, CDR1 SGHRS and CDR2 YFSETQ. The CDR3 runs 15 residues. The CDR3 nucleotides are TGCGCCAGCAGCTGGGCCCAGGGTTTTGGCTCACCCCTCCACTTT. Translating it yields CASSWAQGFGSPLHF.

This chain uses TRBV27 with TRBJ2-1; 8 nucleotides match TRBD1. The CDR3 extends over 15 amino acids. Trimming cost V 3 bases and J 3 bases; bases outside gene matches: 4. Germline V gene lookup returns CDR1 MNHEY and CDR2 SMNVEV (reference sequence). CDR3 sequence: CASSLDRAYYNEQFF. CDR3 nucleotides: TGTGCCAGCAGTTTGGACAGGGCCTACTACAATGAGCAGTTCTTC.

The chain recombines TRBV7-6 with TRBJ2-6, with D perhaps TRBD2 (5 bases). This CDR3 spans 21 amino acids. With 0 bases removed from V and 0 bases from J, the gap between germline ends came to 21 bases. Germline V gene sequence: CDR1 SGHVS, CDR2 FNYEAQ. CDR3 coding DNA: TGTGCCAGCAGCTTAGCAAGATCCCGGGGAAGGGCGGACTCTGGGGCCAACGTCCTGACTTTC. This encodes CASSLARSRGRADSGANVLTF.